This T cell receptor (beta chain) comes out of a study of Graves' ophthalmopathy and Graves' hyperthyroidism. Amplification from RNA transcripts yielded the TCR beta CDR3 regions. The first round was an RT-PCR with HTBI primers, and the second round was a multiplex PCR. TCRdb used MiXCR to reprocess the multiplex PCR reads, holding one entry per CDR3 protein. The sample has hundreds of thousands of distinct CDR3 sequences, roughly 41% seen once. The study enrolled ophthalmopathy donors with moderate-to-severe activity, CAS ≥3, NOSPECS ≥4 and duration under 3 months. Among the exclusions were patients with other autoimmune diseases, uncontrolled infections, pregnancy or lactation. This clonotype came up many times. Per the germline V gene, CDR1 is ENHRY and CDR2 is SYGVKD. Trimming removed 7 bases at V and 4 bases at J, with 25 bases between. The CDR3 runs to 17 residues.

The sequenced sample consisted of peripheral blood. This TCR derives from an adult man with Graves' ophthalmopathy. The genes are TRBV10-3 and TRBJ1-2; TRBD1 might be the D (6 bases). CDR3 protein: CAITEGGGQVGAYGYTF. The CDR3 DNA is TGTGCCATCACAGAAGGGGGTGGTCAGGTCGGAGCCTATGGCTACACCTTC.